This T cell receptor (beta chain) was identified during a study of T cell responses to AZD1222 COVID-19 vaccine. Study-wide results and limits: Donors skewed white British and female; clonal diversity was possibly underestimated.

CDR3 length equals 19 residues. V dropped 5 bases and J dropped 7; count of bases not matched to a gene: 20. Germline CDR1 reads LNHNV; CDR2 reads YYDKDF (reference sequence). The method was immunoSEQ multiplex PCR; TCRdb's version includes in-frame clones alone and lacks a portion of them. The sample shows 90,000 to 120,000 clones, around nine tenths of them seen only once. On this clone itself: The antigen is unknown.

The sample in question was peripheral blood, obtained on day 0 of AZD1222 vaccination. This TCR derives from an adult in good health. The V call is TRBV15, the J call TRBJ1-4; 9 bases are shared with TRBD1. Here the CDR3 DNA reads TGTGCCACCAGCGGCAGAAAGGGGGACAGGGTTACCGGCGGTGAAAAACTGTTTTTT. As protein: CATSGRKGDRVTGGEKLFF.